The source of this T cell receptor (beta chain) is a study of cytomegalovirus exposure and HLA in healthy donors (dated by TCRdb to about 2017). With respect to the entire study: An earlier analysis of 587 of the donors reported around 280 Gb of sequence data and 117 million unique TCR beta sequences obtained from 180 million or so T cells. Approximately 300 gigabases of sequencing data and roughly 80 million unique TCR sequences made up an early release that covered approximately 650 HLA-typed donors. Among the roughly 380 genotyped donors, approximately 81% belonged to the genetic ancestry cluster associated with self-reported Caucasian donors. The study aimed to test whether cataloging public T cell receptors could reveal signatures of past pathogen exposure. The T cell repertoires of around 730 subjects were profiled by immunosequencing and related to cytomegalovirus serostatus. Besides the first cohort of 500 to 700 subjects, a separate validation cohort made up of some 110 different subjects was used. The study combined high-throughput TCR immunosequencing, statistical association of individual TCRs with disease status, and machine learning to predict cytomegalovirus infection status. A later analysis re-examined previously published TCR beta repertoires from hundreds of donors and added high-resolution HLA genotyping to investigate patterns of TCR occurrence. The later analysis used no new phenotypic data to find candidate immune exposures, relying instead on TCR beta sequences and their occurrence across donors. An earlier analysis of 587 of the donors applied high-throughput TCR beta sequencing to assess whether each TCR beta V gene segment acted as functional or pseudogenic. Donor age, sex, ethnicity and CMV serostatus were collected together with the repertoire data. A later genetic analysis used genome-wide SNP genotypes for about three fifths of the 666 donors, treating that subset as a discovery cohort. Every repertoire in the discovery cohort had been generated on one and the same sequencing platform. Class I and class II HLA loci were covered by the typing at four-digit resolution. The number of typed donors differed by locus: about 620-640 for A, B, C, DRB1 and DQB1; 500 to 550 for DQA1; some 590 for DPA1; and roughly 450 for DPB1. Five DR-DQ haplotypes were treated as single units for association and clustering because of strong linkage in the cohort. Across some 400 genotyped donors of the cohort, an average of approximately 240,000 unique TCR beta nucleotide sequences per donor were sequenced, and roughly 20% of those sequences were non-productive.

In total, 630 or so healthy bone marrow donors made up the cohort. At the time of sampling, all cohort members were nominally healthy, though unrecorded immune exposures were likely present. The donor tested CMV seronegative, placing the donor among the 300 to 400 seronegative members of the cohort. A peripheral blood sample was collected from each donor, and TCR beta sequencing was performed on peripheral blood mononuclear cells. The Qiagen DNeasy Blood Extraction Kit was used to extract genomic DNA from the blood cell samples. The method was the immunoSEQ multiplex PCR assay. A mixture of 60 forward primers for TCR Vbeta segments and 13 reverse primers for TCR Jbeta segments was used in the multiplex PCR. Amplification of the CDR3 region of rearranged TCR beta genes was performed with a multiplex PCR assay on genomic DNA. The amplified TCR beta libraries were sequenced on the Illumina HiSeq System as 87-base-pair reads. The authors processed their data as follows. Across the 670 or so repertoires, a later analysis counted approximately 75 million unique TCR beta chains, 9.5 million to 13 million of which were shared by at least two donors. Raw reads were error-corrected and collapsed into unique sequences with a nearest-neighbor algorithm that merged closely related sequences to remove PCR and sequencing errors. To assign V, D and J gene segments, CDR3 sequences were aligned to IMGT reference sequences. For a sequence to be retained, a match of at least six nucleotides was required to both a V gene segment and a J gene segment. Rearrangements were classified as productive when the CDR3 lacked stop codons and remained in frame with V and J, and all other rearrangements were classified as non-productive. CDR3 was defined according to IMGT convention as the region running from the second conserved V-encoded cysteine to the conserved J-encoded phenylalanine. In an earlier analysis of more than 550 of the donors, sequences lacking an unambiguous match to a single V gene segment were excluded. In an earlier analysis of several hundred of the donors, V segments were called functional above 56.7% productive rearrangements and were called segregating when the between-donor standard deviation exceeded 5%. A statistical classification framework was built to diagnose cytomegalovirus status from the catalog of TCR beta chain sequences. V and J gene assignment, in a later analysis, came from comparing TCR nucleotide sequences with IMGT/GENE-DB human TR gene sequences. In a later analysis, CDR3 sequences and most-parsimonious VDJ recombination scenarios were assigned using the TCRdist pipeline. In a later analysis, each TCR beta chain was defined by its CDR3 amino acid sequence together with its V-gene family, and reads without a unique V-gene family were excluded. In a later analysis, 500 to 700 highly shared, low-generation-probability nucleotide sequences were removed to address suspected cross-contamination and a sequencing artifact. For each public chain, a later analysis derived a clonal expansion index from normalized ranks of inferred template counts within each repertoire. In a later analysis, generation probabilities were computed using a VDJ recombination model fitted to out-of-frame rearrangements, and the results were checked against IGoR. Hypergeometric tests were used in a later analysis to score TCR-TCR, TCR-HLA and TCR-CMV co-occurrence, with a repertoire-size bias correction applied to the TCR pairs. A later analysis estimated false discovery rates by permuting HLA or CMV assignments 20 times. A later analysis grouped co-occurring TCRs with DBSCAN, adding TCRdist sequence similarity when clustering within HLA-allele-positive subsets. For co-occurrence clustering, repertoires with fewer than 30,000 or more than 120,000 public chains were excluded, along with five or six repertoires with anomalous nucleotide sharing. TCRdb holds this immuneACCESS table with in-frame rearrangements only. Some clones are missing; in checked studies, unresolved V genes explain under half, and the rest has no known cause. The V and J calls and clone size are taken from that table; D and trimming were inferred from the DNA. The sample has about 180,000 clones on record, around 80% of them singletons. In total, the top ten clones hold roughly 0.64% of the sample.

Spanning cysteine to phenylalanine, the CDR3 consists of 14 amino acids. Left in the record is the CDR3 DNA by itself, 42 bases read in frame from the first base. According to the germline V gene (reference sequence), CDR1 reads LNHNV and CDR2 reads YYDKDF. Clipping removes 3 bases from V and 6 bases from J, with 3 as the unmatched junction base count. Worth noting for this clone: Its antigen is currently not known. Within one base of it there is no much larger clone, and no base qualities were kept.

Overall results and qualifications from the work: Linkage disequilibrium might explain the correlated functional status among segregating V segments, but an unknown experimental factor could not be excluded. A later genetic analysis reported fewer N-insertions in productive TCRs among donors in an Asian-associated ancestry cluster than the roughly 620-donor mean. HLA typing was unavailable for some donors at each locus, so association tests used only the typed subset. A later analysis associated 17,000 or so TCR beta sequences with specific HLA alleles at a false discovery rate of 0.05. The 87-base-pair reads could not distinguish some IMGT-functional V segments, including TRBV6-2 and TRBV6-3, so those segments were excluded. In a later analysis, HLA-associated TCR beta chains showed more clonal expansion and lower generation probabilities than non-associated chains that were equally common. According to a later analysis, most CMV-associated TCR beta chains appeared to be HLA-restricted, and the HLA associations seemed to be driven largely by CMV exposure. CMV serostatus was the only immune exposure information available for the cohort. The classifier was reported to diagnose cytomegalovirus status with high specificity and sensitivity in both the original and validation cohorts. A total of some 180 TCR beta chains were listed by the study as associated with cytomegalovirus. An earlier analysis of 587 of the donors showed that most TCR beta V segments appeared in productive rearrangements either about 87% or about 30% of the time, which broadly matched IMGT annotations. Most TCR sequences were observed very rarely across donors, whereas some public TCRs were present in many individuals. Presence/absence analyses assumed roughly uniform sequencing depth across donors, an assumption that may not hold. The sequencing pipeline was judged likely to have produced a cluster of highly shared sequence variants as a technical artifact. A few of the identified cytomegalovirus-associated TCR beta chains were confirmed in vitro to be specific for cytomegalovirus antigens. Seventeen rarely observed V segments, including chromosome 9 orphons, were excluded from the earlier analysis of about 600 of the donors because counts were too low. According to a later analysis, parvovirus B19, influenza, CMV and Epstein-Barr virus appeared linked to several top co-occurrence clusters. V-gene and J-gene trimming of TCR beta chains was associated with a missense DCLRE1C variant in a later genetic analysis, and the association was replicated in an independent cohort. A further reported finding was that TCR beta sequences accurately predicted the HLA-A and HLA-B alleles for most subjects in the first cohort. When HLA alleles, especially DR and DQ, strongly co-occurred, TCR associations were difficult to assign to individual alleles. The authors suggested that the approach could potentially be generalized to other disease states and immunological phenotypes. The cohort was sequenced for TCR beta chains only, and without alpha or paired-chain data the features that could be detected were limited. In a later analysis, TCR association rates were found to vary across HLA loci, with the most associated TCRs seen for DRB1 alleles and the fewest for HLA-C alleles.

The sequence came from a woman between 35 and 50 years old in good health and CMV-seronegative. The sequenced sample was PBMCs. The chain is encoded by TRBV15 joined to TRBJ1-5; TRBD1 fits 9 bases in the junction. This receptor carries the CDR3 CATSRDRGGQPQHF. The bases are TGTGCCACCAGCAGGGACAGGGGAGGTCAGCCCCAGCATTTT.